The clone carrying this T cell receptor (beta chain) was counted many times. This record belongs to a study of T cells after yellow fever vaccination. Overall study findings and caveats: Only a minor proportion of clonotypes was detected across both CD4 and CD8 compartments. In post-booster samples, most primary-vaccination clones reappeared (approximately 95% CD4, around 87% CD8).

In TCRdb, the 5' RACE reads were re-called with MiXCR into one record per CDR3 protein. The sample includes 50,000 to 60,000 distinct CDR3 sequences, about 6.6% seen only once; the top ten take approximately 24%. Sequences were derived from CD8+ T cells not binding an NS4B(214-222) dextramer, sorted from PBMCs, sampled more than 35 days after the first yellow fever vaccination. The TCR comes from a man in his late teens or twenties who received the YFV17D yellow fever vaccine.

The CDR3 sequence is CASRIGQGHQPQHF. CDR3 nucleotides: TGTGCCAGCAGGATTGGACAGGGGCATCAGCCCCAGCATTTT. The chain uses TRBV2 and TRBJ1-5; 9 bases fit TRBD1. Germline CDR1 and CDR2: SNHLY and FYNNEI. This CDR3 spans 14 amino acids. J was trimmed by 5 bases and V by 6 bases; bases with no gene match: 5.